Listed below are T cell receptor beta chains from one sample, sequenced in a study of blood T cell repertoires in COVID-19. Assay used: immunoSEQ multiplex PCR; TCRdb lists only in-frame clones, some missing. This sample has about 98,000 clones, with about 83% found just once. Input material: peripheral blood. These receptors all stem from a man aged 40-55 years with active or convalescent COVID-19. The CDR3 runs from the conserved cysteine through the conserved F or W. D genes are given only for firm matches. Where a row states a size, it is once, few, many or the class of an expanded clone; other rows omit it.

clone size,D gene,J gene,V gene,CDR3 protein,CDR3 DNA
.,TRBD1,TRBJ1-5,TRBV18,CASSPTGGGSNQPQHF,TGTGCCAGCTCACCGACAGGGGGCGGGAGCAATCAGCCCCAGCATTTT
.,TRBD1,TRBJ2-5,TRBV5-4,CASSNPIGTGEETQYF,TGTGCCAGCAGCAACCCGATTGGCACAGGGGAAGAGACCCAGTACTTC
.,.,TRBJ2-2,TRBV12-1,CASSFGSQLNTGELFF,TGTGCCAGCAGCTTTGGTAGCCAATTAAACACCGGGGAGCTGTTTTTT
once,.,TRBJ2-7,TRBV10-3,CAIGRTTDEQYF,TGTGCCATCGGGAGGACGACCGACGAGCAGTACTTC
few,.,TRBJ1-1,TRBV7-8,CASSLTGGTEAFF,TGTGCCAGCAGCTTGACAGGAGGCACTGAAGCTTTCTTT
.,TRBD2,TRBJ2-3,TRBV25-1,CASSYAGGPPDTQYF,TGTGCCAGCAGTTATGCGGGGGGGCCCCCAGATACGCAGTATTTT
.,TRBD1,TRBJ2-1,TRBV11-3,CASSFGQGRSNEQFF,TGTGCCAGCAGCTTTGGACAGGGAAGGAGCAATGAGCAGTTCTTC
.,TRBD2,TRBJ2-7,TRBV7-9,CASSRQGLASYEQYF,TGTGCCAGCAGCCGCCAGGGACTAGCCTCCTACGAGCAGTACTTC
.,TRBD1,TRBJ1-3,TRBV2,CASSAQGAAGNTIYF,TGTGCCAGCAGTGCACAGGGGGCGGCTGGAAACACCATATATTTT
.,.,TRBJ1-5,TRBV2,CASSLIRQDNQPQHF,TGTGCCAGCAGTCTCATACGACAAGACAATCAGCCCCAGCATTTT
.,TRBD2,TRBJ2-2,TRBV7-9,CASSFAGAGELFF,TGTGCCAGCAGCTTTGCGGGGGCCGGGGAGCTGTTTTTT
.,.,TRBJ1-1,TRBV18,CASSPTTENTEAFF,TGTGCCAGCTCACCAACGACAGAGAACACTGAAGCTTTCTTT
.,.,TRBJ1-6,TRBV25-1,CASTQVSSSPLHF,TGTGCCAGCACCCAGGTGTCGTCCTCACCCCTCCACTTT
.,.,TRBJ1-2,TRBV18,CASSPRQVGLMEAGYTF,TGTGCCAGCTCACCTCGCCAAGTGGGACTCATGGAGGCGGGCTACACCTTC